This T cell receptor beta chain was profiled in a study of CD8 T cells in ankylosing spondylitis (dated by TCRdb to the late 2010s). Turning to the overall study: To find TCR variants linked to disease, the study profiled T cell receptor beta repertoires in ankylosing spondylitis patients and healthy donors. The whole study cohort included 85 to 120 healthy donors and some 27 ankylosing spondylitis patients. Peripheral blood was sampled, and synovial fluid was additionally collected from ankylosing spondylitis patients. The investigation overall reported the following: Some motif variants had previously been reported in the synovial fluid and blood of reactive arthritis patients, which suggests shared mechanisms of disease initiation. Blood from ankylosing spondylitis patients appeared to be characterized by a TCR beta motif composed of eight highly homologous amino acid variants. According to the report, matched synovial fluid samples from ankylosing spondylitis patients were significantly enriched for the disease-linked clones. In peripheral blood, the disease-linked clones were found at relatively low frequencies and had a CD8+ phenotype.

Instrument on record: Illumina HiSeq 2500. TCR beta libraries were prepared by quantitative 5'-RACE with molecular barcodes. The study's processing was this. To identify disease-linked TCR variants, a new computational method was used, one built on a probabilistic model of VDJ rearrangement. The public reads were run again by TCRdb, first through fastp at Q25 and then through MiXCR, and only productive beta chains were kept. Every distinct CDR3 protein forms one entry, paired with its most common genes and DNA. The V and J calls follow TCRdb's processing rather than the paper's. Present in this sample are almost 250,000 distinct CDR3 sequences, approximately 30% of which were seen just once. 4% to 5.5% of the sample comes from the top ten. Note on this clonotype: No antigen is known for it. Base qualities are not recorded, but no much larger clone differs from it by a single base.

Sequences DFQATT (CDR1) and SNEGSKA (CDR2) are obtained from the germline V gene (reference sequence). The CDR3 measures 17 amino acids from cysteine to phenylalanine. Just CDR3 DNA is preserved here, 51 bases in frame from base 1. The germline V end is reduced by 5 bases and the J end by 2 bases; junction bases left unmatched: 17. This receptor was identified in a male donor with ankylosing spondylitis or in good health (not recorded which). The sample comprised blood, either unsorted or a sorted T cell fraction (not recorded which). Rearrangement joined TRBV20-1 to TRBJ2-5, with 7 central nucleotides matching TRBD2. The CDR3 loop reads CSALRGPWDYSQETQYF. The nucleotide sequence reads TGCAGTGCTCTACGTGGTCCCTGGGACTACTCTCAAGAGACCCAGTACTTC.